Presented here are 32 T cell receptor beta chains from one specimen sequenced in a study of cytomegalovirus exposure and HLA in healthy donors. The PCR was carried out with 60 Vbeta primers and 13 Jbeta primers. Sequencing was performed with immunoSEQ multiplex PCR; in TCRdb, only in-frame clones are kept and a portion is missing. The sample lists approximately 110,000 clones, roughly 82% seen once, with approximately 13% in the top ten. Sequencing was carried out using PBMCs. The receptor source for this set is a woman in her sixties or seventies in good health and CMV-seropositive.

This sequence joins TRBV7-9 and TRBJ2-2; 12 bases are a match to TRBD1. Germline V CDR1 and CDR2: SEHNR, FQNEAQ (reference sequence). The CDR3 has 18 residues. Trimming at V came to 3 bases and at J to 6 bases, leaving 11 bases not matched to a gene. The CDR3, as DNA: TGTGCCAGCAGCTTCCTCCTCGGGACAGGGGGCGCAGCCGGGGAGCTGTTTTTT. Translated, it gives CASSFLLGTGGAAGELFF. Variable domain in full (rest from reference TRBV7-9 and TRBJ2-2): DTGVSQNPRHKITKRGQNVTFRCDPISEHNRLYWYRQTLGQGPEFLTYFQNEAQLEKSRLLSDRFSAERPKGSFSTLEIQRTEQGDSAMYLCASSFLLGTGGAAGELFFGEGSRLTVL.

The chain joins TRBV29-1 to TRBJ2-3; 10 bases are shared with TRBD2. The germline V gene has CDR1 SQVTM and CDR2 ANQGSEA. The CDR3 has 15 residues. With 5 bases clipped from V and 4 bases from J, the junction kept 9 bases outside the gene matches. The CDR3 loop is CSVSSTSGKADTQYF. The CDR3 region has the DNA TGCAGCGTTTCCTCCACTAGCGGGAAAGCAGATACGCAGTATTTT.

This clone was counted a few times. The CDR3 DNA follows: TGTGCCAGCAGCTTAGGTTCGGTCCTCCACTTT. It specifies CASSLGSVLHF. The chain has TRBV11-2 and TRBJ1-6; D remains ambiguous. The germline V and J ends were trimmed by 1 base and 15 bases, with 7 bases remaining between them. This CDR3 contains 11 residues. Germline CDR1 SGHAT, CDR2 FQNNGV.

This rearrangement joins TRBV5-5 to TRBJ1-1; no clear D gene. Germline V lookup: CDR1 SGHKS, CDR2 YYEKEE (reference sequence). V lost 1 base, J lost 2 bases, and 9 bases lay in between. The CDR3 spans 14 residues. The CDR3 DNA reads TGTGCCAGCAGCTTGACAGTTATAAACACTGAAGCTTTCTTT. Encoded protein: CASSLTVINTEAFF.

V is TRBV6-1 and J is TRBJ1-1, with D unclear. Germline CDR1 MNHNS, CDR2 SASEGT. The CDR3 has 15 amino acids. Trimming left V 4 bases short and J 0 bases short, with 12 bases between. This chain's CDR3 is CASSAVAELNTEAFF. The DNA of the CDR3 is TGTGCCAGCAGTGCCGTGGCGGAACTGAACACTGAAGCTTTCTTT.

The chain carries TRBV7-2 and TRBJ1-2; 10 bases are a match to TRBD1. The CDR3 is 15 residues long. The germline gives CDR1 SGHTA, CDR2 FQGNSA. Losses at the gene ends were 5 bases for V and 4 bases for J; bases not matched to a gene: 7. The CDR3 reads CASSGDRGSGYGYTF. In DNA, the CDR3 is TGTGCCAGCAGCGGGGACAGGGGATCTGGCTATGGCTACACCTTC.

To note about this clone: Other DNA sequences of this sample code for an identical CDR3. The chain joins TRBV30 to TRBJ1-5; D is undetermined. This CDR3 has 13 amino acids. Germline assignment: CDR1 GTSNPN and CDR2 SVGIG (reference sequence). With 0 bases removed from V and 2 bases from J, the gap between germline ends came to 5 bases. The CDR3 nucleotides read TGTGCCTGGAGTGTGCAGGGCAATCAGCCCCAGCATTTT. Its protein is CAWSVQGNQPQHF.

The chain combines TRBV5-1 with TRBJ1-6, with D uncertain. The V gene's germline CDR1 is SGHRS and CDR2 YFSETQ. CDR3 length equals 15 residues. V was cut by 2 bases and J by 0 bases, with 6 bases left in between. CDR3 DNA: TGCGCCAGCAGCTTTTACAACTCCTATAATTCACCCCTCCACTTT. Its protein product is CASSFYNSYNSPLHF.

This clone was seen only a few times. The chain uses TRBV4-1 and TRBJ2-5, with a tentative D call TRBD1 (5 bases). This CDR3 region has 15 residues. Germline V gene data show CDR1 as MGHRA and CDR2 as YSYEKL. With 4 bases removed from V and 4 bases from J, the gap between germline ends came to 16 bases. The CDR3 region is CASSPEDTRRETQYF. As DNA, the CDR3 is TGCGCCAGCAGCCCCGAGGACACCAGACGAGAGACCCAGTACTTC.

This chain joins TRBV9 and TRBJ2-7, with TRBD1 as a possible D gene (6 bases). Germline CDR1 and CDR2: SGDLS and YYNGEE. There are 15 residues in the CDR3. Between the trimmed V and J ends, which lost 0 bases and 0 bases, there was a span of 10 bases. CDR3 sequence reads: CASSVAGQSSYEQYF. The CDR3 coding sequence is TGTGCCAGCAGCGTAGCAGGACAGAGCTCCTACGAGCAGTACTTC. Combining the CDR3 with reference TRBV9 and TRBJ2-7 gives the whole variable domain DSGVTQTPKHLITATGQRVTLRCSPRSGDLSVYWYQQSLDQGLQFLIQYYNGEERAKGNILERFSAQQFPDLHSELNLSSLELGDSALYFCASSVAGQSSYEQYFGPGTRLTVT.

The CDR3 DNA sequence: TGTGCCAGCAGTCGTCTAGCGGGGGTCACAGATACGCAGTATTTT. This encodes CASSRLAGVTDTQYF. The chain employs TRBV2 and TRBJ2-3, with 10 bases aligning to TRBD2. The V gene's germline CDR1 is SNHLY and CDR2 FYNNEI. The CDR3 covers 15 residues. V lost 5 bases, J lost 2 bases, and 4 bases stayed unmatched.

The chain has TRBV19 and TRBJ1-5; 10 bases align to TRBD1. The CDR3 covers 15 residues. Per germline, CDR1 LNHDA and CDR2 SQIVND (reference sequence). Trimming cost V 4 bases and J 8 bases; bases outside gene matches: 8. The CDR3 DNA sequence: TGTGCCAGTAGTACGGGACAGGGGCTGGGGGAGCCCCAGCATTTT. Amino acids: CASSTGQGLGEPQHF.

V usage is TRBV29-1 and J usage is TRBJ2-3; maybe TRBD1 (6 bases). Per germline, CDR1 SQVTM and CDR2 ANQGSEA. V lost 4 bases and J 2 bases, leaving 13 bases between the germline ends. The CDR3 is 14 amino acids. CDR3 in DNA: TGCAGCGTTGCAATTGGGACACCCACAGATACGCAGTATTTT. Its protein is CSVAIGTPTDTQYF.

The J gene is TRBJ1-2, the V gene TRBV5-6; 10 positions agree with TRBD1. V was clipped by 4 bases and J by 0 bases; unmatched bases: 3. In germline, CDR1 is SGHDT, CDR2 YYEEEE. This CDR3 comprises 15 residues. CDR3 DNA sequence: TGTGCCAGCAGCCTGGGACAGGGGTCTAACTATGGCTACACCTTC. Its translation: CASSLGQGSNYGYTF.

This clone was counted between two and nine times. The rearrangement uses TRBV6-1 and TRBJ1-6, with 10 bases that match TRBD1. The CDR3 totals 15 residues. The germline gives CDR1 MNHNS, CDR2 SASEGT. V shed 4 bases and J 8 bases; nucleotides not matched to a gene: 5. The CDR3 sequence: CASSGTGGMDSPLHF. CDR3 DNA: TGTGCCAGCAGTGGGACAGGGGGTATGGATTCACCCCTCCACTTT.

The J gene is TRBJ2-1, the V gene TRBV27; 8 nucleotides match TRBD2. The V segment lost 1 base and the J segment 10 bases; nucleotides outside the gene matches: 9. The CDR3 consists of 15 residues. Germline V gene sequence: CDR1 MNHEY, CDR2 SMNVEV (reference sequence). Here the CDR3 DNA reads TGTGCCAGCAGTTTATTGCGGGGGGCCCCCGACGAGCAGTTCTTC. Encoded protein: CASSLLRGAPDEQFF.

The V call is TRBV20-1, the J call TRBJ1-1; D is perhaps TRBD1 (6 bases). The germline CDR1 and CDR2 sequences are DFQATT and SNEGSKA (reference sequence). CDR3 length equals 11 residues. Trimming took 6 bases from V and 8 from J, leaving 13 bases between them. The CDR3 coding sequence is TGCAGTGCCAAAGGACAGCGAGAAGCTTTCTTT. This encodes CSAKGQREAFF.

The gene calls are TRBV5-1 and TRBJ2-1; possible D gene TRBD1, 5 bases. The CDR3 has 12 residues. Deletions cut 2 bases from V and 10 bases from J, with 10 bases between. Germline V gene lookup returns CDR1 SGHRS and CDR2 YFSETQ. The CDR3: CASSLRGREQFF. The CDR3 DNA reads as TGCGCCAGCAGCTTAAGGGGCCGCGAGCAGTTCTTC.

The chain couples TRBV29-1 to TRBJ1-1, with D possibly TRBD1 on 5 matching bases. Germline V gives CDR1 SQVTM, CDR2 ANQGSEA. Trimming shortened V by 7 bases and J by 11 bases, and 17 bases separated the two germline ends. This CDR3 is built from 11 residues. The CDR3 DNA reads TGCAGCGGGGGGGATCAATGGAAGGCTTTCTTT. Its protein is CSGGDQWKAFF. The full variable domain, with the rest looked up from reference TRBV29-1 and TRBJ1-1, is SAVISQKPSRDICQRGTSLTIQCQVDSQVTMMFWYRQQPGQSLTLIATANQGSEATYESGFVIDKFPISRPNLTFSTLTVSNMSPEDSSIYLCSGGDQWKAFFGQGTRLTVV.

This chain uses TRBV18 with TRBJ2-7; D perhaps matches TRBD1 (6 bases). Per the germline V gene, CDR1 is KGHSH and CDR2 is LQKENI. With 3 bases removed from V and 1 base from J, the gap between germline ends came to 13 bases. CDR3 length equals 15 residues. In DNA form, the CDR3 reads TGTGCCAGCTCACCCATGCCGGACAGTTCCTACGAGCAGTACTTC. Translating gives CASSPMPDSSYEQYF.

The DNA for the CDR3 is TGTGCCATCAGTGAGCAGGGTAGGGCGAACACTGAAGCTTTCTTT. Protein product: CAISEQGRANTEAFF. The rearrangement links TRBV10-3 to TRBJ1-1; the D gene is possibly TRBD1 (5 bases). Trimming left V 2 bases short and J 1 base short, with 11 bases between. From germline, CDR1 is ENHRY and CDR2 SYGVKD. The CDR3 has 15 amino acids.

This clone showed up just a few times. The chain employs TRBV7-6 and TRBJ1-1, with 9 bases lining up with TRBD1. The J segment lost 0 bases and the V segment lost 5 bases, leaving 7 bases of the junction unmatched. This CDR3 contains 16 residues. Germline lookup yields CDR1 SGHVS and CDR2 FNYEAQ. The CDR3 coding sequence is TGTGCCAGCAGCCCGGGACAGGGAGTTATGAACACTGAAGCTTTCTTT. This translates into CASSPGQGVMNTEAFF. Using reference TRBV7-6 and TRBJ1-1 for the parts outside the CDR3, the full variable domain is GAGVSQSPRYKVTKRGQDVALRCDPISGHVSLYWYRQALGQGPEFLTYFNYEAQQDKSGLPNDRFSAERPEGSISTLTIQRTEQRDSAMYRCASSPGQGVMNTEAFFGQGTRLTVV.

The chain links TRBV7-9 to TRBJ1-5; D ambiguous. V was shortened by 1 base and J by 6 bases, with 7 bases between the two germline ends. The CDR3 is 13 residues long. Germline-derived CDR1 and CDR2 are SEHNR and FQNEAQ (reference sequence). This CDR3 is CASSLESVQPQHF. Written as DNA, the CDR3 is TGTGCCAGCAGCTTAGAAAGCGTTCAGCCCCAGCATTTT. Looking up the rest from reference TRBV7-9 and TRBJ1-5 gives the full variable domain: DTGVSQNPRHKITKRGQNVTFRCDPISEHNRLYWYRQTLGQGPEFLTYFQNEAQLEKSRLLSDRFSAERPKGSFSTLEIQRTEQGDSAMYLCASSLESVQPQHFGDGTRLSIL.

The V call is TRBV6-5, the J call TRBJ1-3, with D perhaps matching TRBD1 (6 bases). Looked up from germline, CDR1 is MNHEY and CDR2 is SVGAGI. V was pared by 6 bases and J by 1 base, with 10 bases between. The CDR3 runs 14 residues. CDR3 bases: TGTGCCAGCAGGCGACAGGTATCTGGAAACACCATATATTTT. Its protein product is CASRRQVSGNTIYF.

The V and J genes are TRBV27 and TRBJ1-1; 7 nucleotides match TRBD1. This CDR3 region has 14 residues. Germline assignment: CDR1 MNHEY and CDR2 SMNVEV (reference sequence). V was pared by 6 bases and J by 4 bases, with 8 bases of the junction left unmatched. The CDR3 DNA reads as TGTGCCAGCAGGACAACTCCAGGGGGCACTGAAGCTTTCTTT. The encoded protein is CASRTTPGGTEAFF.

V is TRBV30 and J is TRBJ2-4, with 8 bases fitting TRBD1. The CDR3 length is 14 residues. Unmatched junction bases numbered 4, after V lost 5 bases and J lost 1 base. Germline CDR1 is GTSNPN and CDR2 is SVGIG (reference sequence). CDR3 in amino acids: CAWATGGAKNIQYF. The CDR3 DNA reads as TGTGCCTGGGCAACAGGGGGTGCCAAAAACATTCAGTACTTC. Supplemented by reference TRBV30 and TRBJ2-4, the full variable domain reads SQTIHQWPATLVQPVGSPLSLECTVEGTSNPNLYWYRQAAGRGLQLLFYSVGIGQISSEVPQNLSASRPQDRQFILSSKKLLLSDSGFYLCAWATGGAKNIQYFGAGTRLSVL.

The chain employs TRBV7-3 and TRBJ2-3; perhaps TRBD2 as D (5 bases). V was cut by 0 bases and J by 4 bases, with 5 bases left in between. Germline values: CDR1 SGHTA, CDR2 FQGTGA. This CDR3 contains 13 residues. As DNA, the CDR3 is TGTGCCAGCAGCTTAACTAGCGCAGATACGCAGTATTTT. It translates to CASSLTSADTQYF. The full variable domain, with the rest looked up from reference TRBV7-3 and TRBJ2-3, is GAGVSQTPSNKVTEKGKYVELRCDPISGHTALYWYRQSLGQGPEFLIYFQGTGAADDSGLPNDRFFAVRPEGSVSTLKIQRTERGDSAVYLCASSLTSADTQYFGPGTRLTVL.

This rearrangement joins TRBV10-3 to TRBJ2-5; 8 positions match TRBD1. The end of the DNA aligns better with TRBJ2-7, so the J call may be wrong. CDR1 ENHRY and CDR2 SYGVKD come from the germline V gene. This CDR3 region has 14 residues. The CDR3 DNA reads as TGTGCCATCGCGAGAGACAGGGGAAACTACGAGCAGTACTTC. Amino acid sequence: CAIARDRGNYEQYF.

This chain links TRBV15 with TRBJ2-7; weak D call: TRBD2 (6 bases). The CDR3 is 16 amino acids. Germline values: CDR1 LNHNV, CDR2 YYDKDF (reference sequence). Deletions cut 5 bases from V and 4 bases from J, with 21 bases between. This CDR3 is CATSAARGGAQYEQYF. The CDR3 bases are TGTGCCACCAGCGCCGCCCGAGGCGGGGCGCAGTACGAGCAGTACTTC.

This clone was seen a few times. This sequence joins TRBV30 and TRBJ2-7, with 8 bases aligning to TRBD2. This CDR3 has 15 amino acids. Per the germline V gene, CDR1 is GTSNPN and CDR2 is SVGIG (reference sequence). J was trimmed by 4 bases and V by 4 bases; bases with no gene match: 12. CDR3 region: CAWTRRSSGRYEQYF. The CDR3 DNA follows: TGTGCCTGGACCAGGCGTAGCAGCGGGAGATACGAGCAGTACTTC. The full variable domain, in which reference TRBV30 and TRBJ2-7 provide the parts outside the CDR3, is SQTIHQWPATLVQPVGSPLSLECTVEGTSNPNLYWYRQAAGRGLQLLFYSVGIGQISSEVPQNLSASRPQDRQFILSSKKLLLSDSGFYLCAWTRRSSGRYEQYFGPGTRLTVT.

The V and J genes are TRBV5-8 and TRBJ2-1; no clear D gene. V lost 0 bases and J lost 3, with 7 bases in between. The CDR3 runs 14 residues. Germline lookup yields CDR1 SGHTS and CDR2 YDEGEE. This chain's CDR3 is CASSLGIDYNEQFF. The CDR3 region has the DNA TGTGCCAGCAGCTTGGGAATAGACTACAATGAGCAGTTCTTC.

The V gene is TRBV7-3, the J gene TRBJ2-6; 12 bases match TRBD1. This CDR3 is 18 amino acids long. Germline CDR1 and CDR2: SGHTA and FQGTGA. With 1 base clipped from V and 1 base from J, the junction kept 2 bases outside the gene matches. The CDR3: CASSLMGQGASGANVLTF. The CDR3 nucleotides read TGTGCCAGCAGCTTAATGGGACAGGGGGCTTCTGGGGCCAACGTCCTGACTTTC.